This T cell receptor (beta chain) was obtained from a study of cytomegalovirus exposure and HLA in healthy donors. Concerning this clone: Its cognate antigen is unknown.

Broader study findings: Being productive about 87% or about 30% of the time was typical of most TCR beta V segments in an earlier analysis. Specific recognition of CMV antigens was confirmed in vitro for a few chains (all CMV-associated).

Germline CDR1 and CDR2: SGHNT and YYREEE (reference sequence). CDR3 length equals 14 residues. V was clipped by 4 bases and J by 4 bases; unmatched bases: 7. This PCR relied on a set of 60 Vbeta primers and 13 Jbeta primers. The method was immunoSEQ multiplex PCR; TCRdb's version includes in-frame clones alone and lacks a portion of them. The sample has some 160,000 clones; over 65% are singletons. The sequence was obtained from a woman aged 40 to 49 in good health and CMV-seronegative. The chain uses TRBV5-4 and TRBJ2-5, with 7 bases matching TRBD2. Input material: PBMCs. This CDR3 reads CASSPAGGGETQYF. The DNA of the CDR3 is TGTGCCAGCAGCCCCGCCGGCGGGGGAGAGACCCAGTACTTC.